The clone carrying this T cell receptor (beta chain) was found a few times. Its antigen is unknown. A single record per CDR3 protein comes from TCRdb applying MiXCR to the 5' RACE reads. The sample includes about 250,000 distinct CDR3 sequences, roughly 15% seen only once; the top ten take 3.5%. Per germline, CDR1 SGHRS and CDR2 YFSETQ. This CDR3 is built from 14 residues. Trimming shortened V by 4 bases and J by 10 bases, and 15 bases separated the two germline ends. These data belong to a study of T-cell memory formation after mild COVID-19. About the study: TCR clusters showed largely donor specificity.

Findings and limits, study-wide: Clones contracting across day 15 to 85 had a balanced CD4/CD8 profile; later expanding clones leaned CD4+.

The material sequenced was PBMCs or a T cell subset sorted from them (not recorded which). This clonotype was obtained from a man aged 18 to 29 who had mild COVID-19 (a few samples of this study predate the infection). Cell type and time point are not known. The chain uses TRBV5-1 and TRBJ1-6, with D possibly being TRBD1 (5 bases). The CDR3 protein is CASSREPPGSPLHF. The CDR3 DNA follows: TGCGCCAGCAGCCGTGAGCCACCAGGGTCACCCCTCCACTTT.